This TCR beta chain came from a study of cytomegalovirus exposure and HLA in healthy donors. Notes on the study in general: According to a later analysis, TCR clusters from the first cohort tended to co-occur in the 120 or so validation repertoires.

As to this clone: Its target is unknown.

CDR3 size: 13 residues. The V and J ends lost 5 bases and 3 bases respectively, with 11 bases between them. Germline V gene lookup returns CDR1 SEHNR and CDR2 FQNEAQ (reference sequence). Data came from immunoSEQ multiplex PCR; TCRdb stores just in-frame clones and leaves some out. The sample lists about 130,000 clones; 88% were seen once. The sequenced sample consisted of PBMCs. The chain joins TRBV7-9 to TRBJ2-7; D possibly corresponds to TRBD1 (7 bases). This TCR derives from a man aged 25 to 45 in good health and CMV-seronegative. CDR3: CASSPGDSYEQYF. The CDR3 region has the DNA TGTGCCAGCAGCCCGGGGGACAGCTACGAGCAGTACTTC. The variable domain in full, completed from reference TRBV7-9 and TRBJ2-7, reads DTGVSQNPRHKITKRGQNVTFRCDPISEHNRLYWYRQTLGQGPEFLTYFQNEAQLEKSRLLSDRFSAERPKGSFSTLEIQRTEQGDSAMYLCASSPGDSYEQYFGPGTRLTVT.